This TCR beta chain originates from a study of blood T cell repertoires in COVID-19. Study-wide background: T cells, B-cell-depleted T cells, or PBMCs provided the cDNA or gDNA that served as material.

The authors' processing: The authors estimated nucleated cell counts from reference gene primer amplification. Method: immunoSEQ multiplex PCR; TCRdb's copy keeps in-frame clones and lacks some. The V and J calls and clone size were taken over from that table, and D and trimming were inferred from the DNA. The sample contains a few hundred thousand clones, roughly 84% of which appear only once. After removal of 4 bases from V and 6 bases from J, the junction contained 12 bases not matched to a gene. CDR3 length: 16 residues. Germline CDR1 reads LNHDA; CDR2 reads SQIVND (reference sequence). The V and J genes are TRBV19 and TRBJ1-2; 9 positions match TRBD1. The sequence was obtained from a man over 45 with active or convalescent COVID-19. Sequenced sample: peripheral blood. The CDR3, as DNA: TGTGCCAGTAGTACCCCGGACAGGGGAATCCTTAATGGCTACACCTTC. Its translation is CASSTPDRGILNGYTF.